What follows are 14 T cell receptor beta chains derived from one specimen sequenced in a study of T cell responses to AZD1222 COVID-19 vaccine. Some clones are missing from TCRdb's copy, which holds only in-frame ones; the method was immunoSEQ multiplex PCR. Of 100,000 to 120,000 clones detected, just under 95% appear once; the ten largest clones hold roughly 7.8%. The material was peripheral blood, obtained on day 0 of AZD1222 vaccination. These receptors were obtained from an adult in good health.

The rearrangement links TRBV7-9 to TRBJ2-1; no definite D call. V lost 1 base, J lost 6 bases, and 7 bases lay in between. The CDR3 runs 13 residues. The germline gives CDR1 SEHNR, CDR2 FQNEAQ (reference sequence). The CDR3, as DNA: TGTGCCAGCAGCTTAGAGAACCGCAATGAGCAGTTCTTC. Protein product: CASSLENRNEQFF.

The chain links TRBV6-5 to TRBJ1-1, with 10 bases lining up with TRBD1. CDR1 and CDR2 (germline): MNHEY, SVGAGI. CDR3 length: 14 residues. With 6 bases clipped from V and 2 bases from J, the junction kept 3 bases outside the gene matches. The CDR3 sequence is CASSATGGNTEAFF. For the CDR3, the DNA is TGTGCCAGCAGCGCGACAGGGGGCAACACTGAAGCTTTCTTT.

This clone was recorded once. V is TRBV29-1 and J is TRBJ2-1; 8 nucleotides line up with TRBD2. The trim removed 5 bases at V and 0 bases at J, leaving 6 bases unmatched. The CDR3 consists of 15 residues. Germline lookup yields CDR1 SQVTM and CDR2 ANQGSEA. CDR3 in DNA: TGCAGCGTTTCCTCCAGCGGGGGCTCCTACAATGAGCAGTTCTTC. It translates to CSVSSSGGSYNEQFF.

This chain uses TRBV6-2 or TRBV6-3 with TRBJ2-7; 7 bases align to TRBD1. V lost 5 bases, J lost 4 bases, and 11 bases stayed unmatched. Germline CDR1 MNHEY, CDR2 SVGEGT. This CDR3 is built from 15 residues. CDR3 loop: CASSRDRDKGYEQYF. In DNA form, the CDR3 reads TGTGCCAGCAGTAGAGACAGGGACAAGGGTTACGAGCAGTACTTC.

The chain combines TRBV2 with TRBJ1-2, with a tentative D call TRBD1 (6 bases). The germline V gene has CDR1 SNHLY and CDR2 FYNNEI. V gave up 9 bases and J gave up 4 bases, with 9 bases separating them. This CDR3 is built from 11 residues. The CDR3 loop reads CARGQGYGYTF. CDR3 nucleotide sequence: TGTGCCAGGGGACAAGGCTATGGCTACACCTTC.

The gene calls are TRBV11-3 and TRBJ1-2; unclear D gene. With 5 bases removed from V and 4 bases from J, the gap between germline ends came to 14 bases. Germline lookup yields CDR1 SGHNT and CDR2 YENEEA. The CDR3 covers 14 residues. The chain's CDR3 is CASSPHPGSYGYTF. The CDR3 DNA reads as TGTGCCAGCAGCCCCCACCCGGGCAGCTATGGCTACACCTTC. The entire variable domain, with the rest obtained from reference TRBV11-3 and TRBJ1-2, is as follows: EAGVVQSPRYKIIEKKQPVAFWCNPISGHNTLYWYLQNLGQGPELLIRYENEEAVDDSQLPKDRFSAERLKGVDSTLKIQPAELGDSAVYLCASSPHPGSYGYTFGSGTRLTVV.

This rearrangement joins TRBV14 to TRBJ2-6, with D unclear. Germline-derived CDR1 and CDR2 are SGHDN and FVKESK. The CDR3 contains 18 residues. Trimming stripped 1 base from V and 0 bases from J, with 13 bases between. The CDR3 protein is CASSQGRQKYSGANVLTF. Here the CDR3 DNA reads TGTGCCAGCAGCCAAGGTAGGCAGAAGTACTCTGGGGCCAACGTCCTGACTTTC.

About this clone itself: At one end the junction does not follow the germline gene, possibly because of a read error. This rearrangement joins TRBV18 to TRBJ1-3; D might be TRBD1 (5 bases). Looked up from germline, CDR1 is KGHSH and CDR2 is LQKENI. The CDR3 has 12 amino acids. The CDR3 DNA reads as TGTGCCACCTCAGGGTATGGAAACACCATATATTTT. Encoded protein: CATSGYGNTIYF.

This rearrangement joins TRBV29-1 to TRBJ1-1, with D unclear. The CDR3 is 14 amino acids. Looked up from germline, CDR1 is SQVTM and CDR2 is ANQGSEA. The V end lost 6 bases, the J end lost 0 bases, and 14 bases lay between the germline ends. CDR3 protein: CSVTLALMNTEAFF. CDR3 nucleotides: TGCAGCGTCACGCTAGCTCTTATGAACACTGAAGCTTTCTTT.

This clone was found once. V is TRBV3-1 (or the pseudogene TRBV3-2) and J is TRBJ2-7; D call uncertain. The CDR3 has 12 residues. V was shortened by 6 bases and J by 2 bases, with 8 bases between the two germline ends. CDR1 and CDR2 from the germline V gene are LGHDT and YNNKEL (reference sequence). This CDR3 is CASRGLAYEQYF. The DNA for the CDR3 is TGTGCCAGCAGGGGGTTAGCCTACGAGCAGTACTTC.

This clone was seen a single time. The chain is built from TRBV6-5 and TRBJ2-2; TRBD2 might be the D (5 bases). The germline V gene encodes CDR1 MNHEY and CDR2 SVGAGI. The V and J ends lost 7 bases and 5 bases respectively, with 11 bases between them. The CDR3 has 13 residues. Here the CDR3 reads CASTKAETGELFF. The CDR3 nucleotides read TGTGCCAGCACCAAAGCGGAAACCGGGGAGCTGTTTTTT.

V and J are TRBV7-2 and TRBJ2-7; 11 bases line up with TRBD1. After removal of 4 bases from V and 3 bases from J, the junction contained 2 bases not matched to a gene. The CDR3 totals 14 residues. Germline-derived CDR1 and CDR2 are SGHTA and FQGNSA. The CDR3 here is CASSWTGGRYEQYF. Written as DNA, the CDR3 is TGTGCCAGCAGCTGGACAGGGGGCCGCTACGAGCAGTACTTC.

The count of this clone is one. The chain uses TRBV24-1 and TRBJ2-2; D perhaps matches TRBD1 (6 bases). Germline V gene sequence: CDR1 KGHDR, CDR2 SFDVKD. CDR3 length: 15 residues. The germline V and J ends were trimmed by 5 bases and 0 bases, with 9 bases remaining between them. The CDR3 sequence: CATSAHRANTGELFF. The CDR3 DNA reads TGTGCCACCAGTGCTCACAGGGCGAACACCGGGGAGCTGTTTTTT.

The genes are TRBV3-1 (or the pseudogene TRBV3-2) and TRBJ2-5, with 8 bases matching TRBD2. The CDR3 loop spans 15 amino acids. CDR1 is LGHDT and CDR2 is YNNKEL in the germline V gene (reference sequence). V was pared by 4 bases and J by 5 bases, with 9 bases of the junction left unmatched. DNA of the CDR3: TGTGCCAGCAGCCGCCCGACGGGGGGGCGTGAGACCCAGTACTTC. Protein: CASSRPTGGRETQYF.